The next 10 T cell receptor beta chains were all read from a single sample in a study of blood T cell repertoires in COVID-19. Data came from immunoSEQ multiplex PCR; TCRdb stores just in-frame clones and leaves some out. The data hold about 410,000 clones, with around 89% observed a single time. What was sequenced was peripheral blood. The receptors come from a woman aged 40 to 55 with COVID-19, enrolled during active disease.

The chain carries TRBV15 and TRBJ1-1; D perhaps matches TRBD1 (6 bases). Germline V gives CDR1 LNHNV, CDR2 YYDKDF (reference sequence). CDR3 size: 18 residues. V was shortened by 0 bases and J by 0 bases, with 17 bases between the two germline ends. The DNA of the CDR3 is TGTGCCACCAGCAGAGAAAGCCCAGGGGTTAAGATGAACACTGAAGCTTTCTTT. This encodes CATSRESPGVKMNTEAFF.

The chain carries TRBV30 and TRBJ1-1; 10 bases are shared with TRBD1. V dropped 4 bases and J dropped 4; count of bases not matched to a gene: 6. The germline V gene encodes CDR1 GTSNPN and CDR2 SVGIG (reference sequence). The CDR3 spans 14 residues. The CDR3: CAWKETGGFTEAFF. The CDR3 DNA reads as TGTGCCTGGAAGGAGACAGGGGGCTTCACTGAAGCTTTCTTT. The entire variable domain, with the rest obtained from reference TRBV30 and TRBJ1-1, is as follows: SQTIHQWPATLVQPVGSPLSLECTVEGTSNPNLYWYRQAAGRGLQLLFYSVGIGQISSEVPQNLSASRPQDRQFILSSKKLLLSDSGFYLCAWKETGGFTEAFFGQGTRLTVV.

Note on this clone: The sample has other DNA sequences that encode this CDR3 too. J is TRBJ2-1 and V is TRBV3-1 (or the pseudogene TRBV3-2); possible D gene TRBD1, 5 bases. CDR1 is LGHDT and CDR2 is YNNKEL in the germline V gene (reference sequence). The CDR3 is made up of 12 amino acids. Trimming took off 1 base at V and 10 bases at J, with 8 bases between the two ends. The CDR3 loop reads CASSQVAGEQFF. For the CDR3, the DNA is TGTGCCAGCAGCCAAGTGGCAGGGGAGCAGTTCTTC.

This rearrangement joins TRBV9 to TRBJ2-1; TRBD2 aligns across 8 bases. V lost 4 bases and J lost 0; bases outside the gene matches: 6. This CDR3 has 16 residues. From germline, CDR1 is SGDLS and CDR2 YYNGEE. The CDR3 region is CASSQSSGSSYNEQFF. CDR3 nucleotides: TGTGCCAGCAGCCAGAGCAGCGGGAGCTCCTACAATGAGCAGTTCTTC.

This chain uses TRBV20-1 with TRBJ1-1; D perhaps matches TRBD1 (6 bases). V was cut by 3 bases and J by 4 bases, with 9 bases left in between. Germline loops: CDR1 DFQATT, CDR2 SNEGSKA (reference sequence). There are 12 residues in the CDR3. The CDR3 loop reads CSASQGTTEAFF. CDR3 sequence (DNA): TGCAGTGCTAGTCAGGGGACCACTGAAGCTTTCTTT.

V gene TRBV19 combines with J gene TRBJ1-2; the D is unclear. V was pared by 3 bases and J by 2 bases, with 10 bases between. Germline V gene sequence: CDR1 LNHDA, CDR2 SQIVND (reference sequence). CDR3 length equals 14 residues. The CDR3 sequence is CASSMVRPNYGYTF. Written as DNA, the CDR3 is TGTGCCAGTAGTATGGTCAGGCCCAACTATGGCTACACCTTC.

The genes are TRBV30 and TRBJ1-5; D perhaps matches TRBD1 (5 bases). The CDR3 totals 13 residues. Germline loops: CDR1 GTSNPN, CDR2 SVGIG (reference sequence). V lost 3 bases and J lost 5, with 11 bases in between. The CDR3 nucleotides read TGTGCCTGGAGCACAGGTGTCGATCAGCCCCAGCATTTT. Translated, it gives CAWSTGVDQPQHF. The complete variable domain, with remaining parts taken from reference TRBV30 and TRBJ1-5, reads SQTIHQWPATLVQPVGSPLSLECTVEGTSNPNLYWYRQAAGRGLQLLFYSVGIGQISSEVPQNLSASRPQDRQFILSSKKLLLSDSGFYLCAWSTGVDQPQHFGDGTRLSIL.

The rearrangement links TRBV6-6 to TRBJ2-3, with 11 bases identical to TRBD1. J gave up 0 bases and V 5 bases, and 7 bases lay outside the gene matches. This CDR3 region has 17 residues. Germline-derived CDR1 and CDR2 are MNHNY and SVGAGI (reference sequence). The CDR3 sequence is CASSHRGQGGSTDTQYF. The CDR3 DNA follows: TGTGCCAGCAGTCACCGGGGACAGGGGGGGAGCACAGATACGCAGTATTTT.

This clone was picked up one time. The chain uses TRBV7-2 and TRBJ2-1; TRBD2 agrees at 13 bases. The ends lost 1 base at V and 1 base at J; junction bases unmatched: 7. Germline assignment: CDR1 SGHTA and CDR2 FQGNSA. The CDR3 runs 19 residues. CDR3 amino acids: CASSLVGTSGMRSYNEQFF. DNA for the CDR3: TGTGCCAGCAGCTTAGTAGGGACTAGCGGGATGAGGTCCTACAATGAGCAGTTCTTC.

The chain combines TRBV5-6 with TRBJ2-7; 8 bases line up with TRBD2. Trimming took 6 bases from V and 6 from J; bases not matched to a gene: 11. This CDR3 has 14 residues. Germline lookup yields CDR1 SGHDT and CDR2 YYEEEE. The CDR3 protein is CASIYWGLVSEQYF. The CDR3 DNA reads as TGTGCCAGCATCTACTGGGGACTAGTATCCGAGCAGTACTTC.